These T cell receptor beta chains were read from a single sample in a study of shared clonotypes between healthy human individuals. The assay was immunoSEQ multiplex PCR, and TCRdb's table has in-frame clones only and misses some. The data contain about 710,000 clones, about three quarters of them singletons. Specimen: memory CD4+ T cells sorted from blood. These receptors originate from a woman aged 25 to 39 in good health. Each CDR3 is given with its conserved first and last residue. D genes are given only for firm matches. Not all rows give a size; the values are once, few, many and, for expanded clones, a class.

j_call | clone_size | v_call | d_call | cdr3_length | cdr3_aa | cdr3_nt
TRBJ2-3 | once | TRBV19 | NA | 12 | CATGRVSDTQYF | TGTGCCACAGGAAGGGTATCAGATACGCAGTATTTT
TRBJ1-2 | NA | TRBV18 | TRBD1 | 15 | CASSPPGTESYGYTF | TGTGCCAGCTCACCACCGGGGACAGAATCCTATGGCTACACCTTC
TRBJ2-1 | NA | TRBV7-2 | TRBD2 | 15 | CASSRLGAGGGEQFF | TGTGCCAGCAGCCGACTGGGAGCGGGAGGAGGTGAGCAGTTCTTC
TRBJ1-5 | NA | TRBV11-2 | NA | 13 | CASSQNRAQPQHF | TGTGCCAGCAGCCAGAACAGGGCACAGCCCCAGCATTTT
TRBJ2-5 | NA | TRBV28 | NA | 15 | CASSLSWADWETQYF | TGTGCCAGCAGTTTATCCTGGGCAGATTGGGAGACCCAGTACTTC
TRBJ2-2 | NA | TRBV11-1 | TRBD2 | 13 | CASSHGGNGELFF | TGTGCCAGCAGCCACGGGGGGAACGGGGAGCTGTTTTTT
TRBJ1-2 | many | TRBV5-1 | NA | 14 | CASSFDPLGNGYTF | TGCGCCAGCAGCTTCGACCCGCTAGGCAATGGCTACACCTTC
TRBJ2-1 | once | TRBV28 | TRBD2 | 15 | CASSLPGRYYNEQFF | TGTGCCAGCAGTTTACCCGGGAGGTATTACAATGAGCAGTTCTTC
TRBJ2-7 | few | TRBV28 | NA | 12 | CASSDGPYEQYF | TGTGCCAGCAGCGACGGCCCCTACGAGCAGTACTTC
TRBJ2-7 | NA | TRBV5-1 | NA | 15 | CASRVRRDSSYEQYF | TGCGCCAGCAGAGTGCGGAGGGACAGCTCCTACGAGCAGTACTTC
TRBJ2-1 | few | TRBV19 | TRBD2 | 13 | CASSIPGGNEQFF | TGTGCCAGTAGTATACCGGGGGGCAATGAGCAGTTCTTC
TRBJ2-1 | NA | TRBV5-8 | TRBD2 | 15 | CASSRGLAPYNEQFF | TGTGCCAGCAGCCGCGGACTAGCGCCTTACAATGAGCAGTTCTTC
TRBJ1-3 | few | TRBV5-1 | NA | 15 | CASSSGDRDVGTIYF | TGCGCCAGCAGCTCGGGGGACCGAGATGTTGGCACCATATATTTT
TRBJ1-5 | NA | TRBV2 | NA | 15 | CASSEAELGNQPQHF | TGTGCCAGCAGTGAAGCGGAACTGGGAAATCAGCCCCAGCATTTT
TRBJ2-7 | NA | TRBV6-1 | NA | 14 | CASSERRGGYEQYF | TGTGCCAGCAGTGAACGCAGAGGGGGCTACGAGCAGTACTTC
TRBJ2-1 | NA | TRBV5-4 | NA | 16 | CASSLDVGSAYNEQFF | TGTGCCAGCAGCTTGGATGTCGGGAGCGCCTACAATGAGCAGTTCTTC
TRBJ2-1 | NA | TRBV6-6 | TRBD2 | 14 | CASSPGTNYNEQFF | TGTGCCAGCAGCCCCGGGACTAACTACAATGAGCAGTTCTTC
TRBJ1-1 | NA | TRBV10-2 | TRBD1 | 13 | CASNRQGLTEAFF | TGCGCCAGCAACCGACAGGGGTTGACTGAAGCTTTCTTT
TRBJ2-3 | few | TRBV6-1 | TRBD2 | 15 | CASSEVAGGLDTQYF | TGTGCCAGCAGTGAAGTGGCGGGAGGGCTAGATACGCAGTATTTT
TRBJ2-6 | NA | TRBV6-1 | NA | 14 | CASKGDSGANVLTF | TGTGCCAGCAAGGGGGACTCTGGGGCCAACGTCCTGACTTTC
TRBJ1-5 | NA | TRBV10-2 | TRBD1 | 14 | CASTTGWDNQPQHF | TGCGCCAGCACGACAGGGTGGGACAATCAGCCCCAGCATTTT
TRBJ1-6 | NA | TRBV4-1 | NA | 18 | CASSQDLGSLNYNSPLHF | TGCGCCAGCAGCCAAGACTTGGGCAGCCTCAACTATAATTCACCCCTCCACTTT
TRBJ2-1 | NA | TRBV9 | NA | 14 | CASSVAAGYNEQFF | TGTGCCAGCAGCGTAGCCGCGGGCTACAATGAGCAGTTCTTC
TRBJ1-5 | NA | TRBV28 | NA | 12 | CASSGSRSAQHF | TGTGCCAGCAGTGGCAGCCGGTCGGCCCAGCATTTT
TRBJ2-5 | once | TRBV7-8 | TRBD1 | 15 | CASSLGQGWSETQYF | TGTGCCAGCAGCCTGGGACAGGGATGGTCAGAGACCCAGTACTTC
TRBJ2-7 | NA | TRBV6-1 | NA | 18 | CASSEERRLRQNPGQQYF | TGTGCCAGCAGTGAAGAAAGAAGATTGAGGCAAAACCCGGGGCAGCAGTACTTC
TRBJ2-1 | NA | TRBV19 | NA | 16 | CASSSAGSLSYNEQFF | TGTGCCAGTAGTTCGGCCGGGTCCCTCTCCTACAATGAGCAGTTCTTC
TRBJ2-3 | few | TRBV25-1 | TRBD2 | 15 | CASSALAGVTDTQYF | TGTGCCAGCAGTGCCCTAGCGGGAGTCACAGATACGCAGTATTTT